These 16 T cell receptor beta chains originate from one sample sequenced in a study of PD-1 blockade in classical Hodgkin lymphoma. As to time point: newly diagnosed, previously untreated cHL patient sample. The repertoire was sequenced with immunoSEQ multiplex PCR; TCRdb's copy has only in-frame clones and lacks some. The sample has 47,000 or so clones; just over 90% are singletons. The specimen sequenced was peripheral blood mononuclear cells (PBMCs). Receptor source: a human donor with classical Hodgkin lymphoma.

The chain is built from TRBV29-1 and TRBJ1-1; no clear D gene. The length of the CDR3 is 16 residues. Germline loops: CDR1 SQVTM, CDR2 ANQGSEA. The V gene lost 5 bases and the J gene lost 1 base, with 20 bases spanning the gap. CDR3 sequence: CSVSSLKLDQNTEAFF. Written as DNA, the CDR3 is TGCAGCGTTAGCTCCTTGAAGTTGGACCAGAACACTGAAGCTTTCTTT.

This rearrangement joins TRBV6-5 to TRBJ2-1; D might be TRBD1 or TRBD2, each matching 5 bases. The CDR3 totals 13 residues. V was clipped by 5 bases and J by 8 bases, with 13 bases between them. CDR1 is MNHEY and CDR2 is SVGAGI in the germline V gene. The CDR3 sequence is CASSRDQVYEQFF. The CDR3 DNA is TGTGCCAGCAGTCGGGACCAAGTGTATGAGCAGTTCTTC.

Details on this clone: Sequence at one end of the junction differs from germline and may be a read error. V is TRBV5-1 and J is TRBJ2-1; D gene ambiguous. Germline CDR1 and CDR2: SGHRS and YFSETQ. The CDR3 sequence is 14 residues long. In DNA form, the CDR3 reads TGCGCCAGCAGTTATCCCTTCTCCGACAATGAGCAGTTCTTC. Protein sequence: CASSYPFSDNEQFF.

The chain carries TRBV5-1 and TRBJ1-4, with 11 bases lining up with TRBD1. Per germline, CDR1 SGHRS and CDR2 YFSETQ. The CDR3 is made up of 16 amino acids. V gave up 4 bases and J gave up 4 bases; unmatched junction bases: 6. The CDR3 nucleotides read TGCGCCAGCAGCCCGGGACAGGGGGTCGTTAATGAAAAACTGTTTTTT. Translated, it gives CASSPGQGVVNEKLFF.

This chain uses TRBV29-1 with TRBJ2-6; no reliable D call. V shed 7 bases and J shed 0 bases, with 4 bases lying between them. The CDR3 covers 12 residues. In germline, CDR1 is SQVTM, CDR2 ANQGSEA. CDR3 region: CSAHSGANVLTF. CDR3 DNA sequence: TGCAGCGCCCACTCTGGGGCCAACGTCCTGACTTTC.

The chain couples TRBV5-4 to TRBJ2-5; possibly TRBD2 for D (6 bases). Per the germline V gene, CDR1 is SGHNT and CDR2 is YYREEE (reference sequence). This CDR3 has 12 amino acids. Trimming pared 3 bases from V and 5 bases from J, leaving 8 bases between. The CDR3 spells CASSYGGETQYF. The CDR3, as DNA: TGTGCCAGCAGCTATGGGGGGGAGACCCAGTACTTC.

CDR3 region: CASSLGSGTEVYEQYF. Here the CDR3 DNA reads TGTGCCAGCAGCTTAGGCAGCGGGACGGAGGTCTACGAGCAGTACTTC. V gene TRBV11-2 combines with J gene TRBJ2-7, with 7 bases fitting TRBD2. CDR3 length equals 16 residues. V shed 1 base, J shed 3 bases, and the junction held 9 bases outside the gene matches. CDR1 and CDR2 (germline): SGHAT, FQNNGV.

This chain joins TRBV11-3 and TRBJ2-6; D unresolved. The CDR3 contains 15 residues. CDR1 and CDR2 from the germline V gene are SGHNT and YENEEA. The V gene lost 4 bases and the J gene lost 0 bases, with 7 bases spanning the gap. CDR3 sequence reads: CASSSGDSGANVLTF. CDR3 bases: TGTGCCAGCAGCTCCGGAGACTCTGGGGCCAACGTCCTGACTTTC.

Sample share makes this clone medium-sized. The chain joins TRBV7-8 to TRBJ2-7; D is ambiguous. The ends were cut back, 5 bases at V and 3 bases at J, with 8 bases in the middle. The germline V gene encodes CDR1 SGHVS and CDR2 FQNEAQ. The CDR3 has 12 amino acids. This chain's CDR3 is CASSPTVYEQYV. In nucleotides, the CDR3 is TGTGCCAGCAGCCCCACAGTCTACGAGCAGTACGTC.

The V gene is TRBV5-1, the J gene TRBJ1-1, with a tentative D call TRBD1 (6 bases). Germline CDR1 reads SGHRS; CDR2 reads YFSETQ. The length of the CDR3 is 16 residues. V dropped 5 bases and J dropped 4 bases, with 21 bases sitting between them. The CDR3 here is CASRLSEQGTGTEAFF. CDR3 DNA sequence: TGCGCCAGCAGGTTGAGCGAACAGGGAACTGGCACTGAAGCTTTCTTT.

This clone was seen only once. The CDR3 nucleotides are TGTGCCAGCAGCTCCGGGCCTTCCAACTATGGCTACACCTTC. The encoded protein is CASSSGPSNYGYTF. The chain has TRBV13 and TRBJ1-2; the D is unclear. The CDR3 is made up of 14 amino acids. The ends were cut back, 4 bases at V and 2 bases at J, with 11 bases in the middle. CDR1 is PRHDT, CDR2 FYEKMQ, per germline (reference sequence). The whole variable domain, remainder taken from reference TRBV13 and TRBJ1-2, is AAGVIQSPRHLIKEKRETATLKCYPIPRHDTVYWYQQGPGQDPQFLISFYEKMQSDKGSIPDRFSAQQFSDYHSELNMSSLELGDSALYFCASSSGPSNYGYTFGSGTRLTVV.

CDR3 protein: CASSPKRGETQYF. In nucleotides, the CDR3 is TGTGCCAGCTCACCAAAAAGGGGGGAGACCCAGTACTTC. The chain links TRBV18 to TRBJ2-5; D might be TRBD1 (6 bases). There are 13 residues in the CDR3. CDR1 is KGHSH, CDR2 LQKENI, per germline. Trimming stripped 2 bases from V and 5 bases from J, with 9 bases between.

The chain uses TRBV4-2 and TRBJ2-1, with 12 positions matching TRBD2. Trimming at V came to 4 bases and at J to 7 bases, leaving 2 bases not matched to a gene. The CDR3 length is 14 residues. Germline loops: CDR1 LGHNA, CDR2 YNFKEQ. In nucleotides, the CDR3 is TGTGCCAGCAGCCTAACTAGCGGGGGGAATGAGCAGTTCTTC. Protein product: CASSLTSGGNEQFF.

The chain employs TRBV28 and TRBJ1-2; D ambiguous. V lost 3 bases, J lost 0 bases, and 11 bases lay in between. There are 15 residues in the CDR3. Germline CDR1 MDHEN, CDR2 SYDVKM. The CDR3 sequence: CASSFRAAANYGYTF. Written as DNA, the CDR3 is TGTGCCAGCAGTTTCCGAGCCGCTGCTAACTATGGCTACACCTTC.

The V gene is TRBV29-1, the J gene TRBJ2-7; 9 bases are shared with TRBD1. The CDR3 has 12 amino acids. In germline, CDR1 is SQVTM, CDR2 ANQGSEA. V was clipped by 4 bases and J by 2 bases; unmatched bases: 0. CDR3 nucleotide sequence: TGCAGCGTTGGGACAGGGGCCTACGAGCAGTACTTC. Encoded protein: CSVGTGAYEQYF.

The rearrangement links TRBV29-1 to TRBJ1-2; D may be TRBD1 (5 bases). V was cut by 3 bases and J by 3 bases, with 17 bases left in between. Germline V gene lookup returns CDR1 SQVTM and CDR2 ANQGSEA. This CDR3 spans 15 amino acids. DNA of the CDR3: TGCAGCGTTGACCCGATTCGGGGGGTAGACTATGGCTACACCTTC. It yields the protein CSVDPIRGVDYGYTF.